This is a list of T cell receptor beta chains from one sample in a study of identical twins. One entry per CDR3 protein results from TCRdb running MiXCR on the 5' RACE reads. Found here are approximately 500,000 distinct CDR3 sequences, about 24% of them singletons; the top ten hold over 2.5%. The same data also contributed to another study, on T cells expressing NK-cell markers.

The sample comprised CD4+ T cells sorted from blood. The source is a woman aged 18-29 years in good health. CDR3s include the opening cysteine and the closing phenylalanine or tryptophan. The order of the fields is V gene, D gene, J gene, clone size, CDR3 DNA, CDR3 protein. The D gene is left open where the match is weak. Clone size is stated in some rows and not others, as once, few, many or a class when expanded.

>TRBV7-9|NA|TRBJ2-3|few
TGTGCCAGCAGCTTAGAGTTGTCGATATCCACAGATACGCAGTATTTT
CASSLELSISTDTQYF
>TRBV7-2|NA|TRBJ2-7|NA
TGTGCCAGCAGCCCGGACGGGGCGTATTTCTACGAGCAGTACTTC
CASSPDGAYFYEQYF
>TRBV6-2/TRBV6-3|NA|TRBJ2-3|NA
TGTGCCAGCAGACCGGGACTTTACCCCCCCTCGGATACGCAGTATTTT
CASRPGLYPPSDTQYF
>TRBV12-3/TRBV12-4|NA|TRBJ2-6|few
TGTGCCAGCAGCACAGCCGTTCCTTATGGGGCCAACGTCCTGACTTTC
CASSTAVPYGANVLTF
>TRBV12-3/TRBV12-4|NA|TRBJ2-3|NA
TGTGTCTCCGCCGGGCCCCCCGCATGGACAGATACGCAGTATTTT
CVSAGPPAWTDTQYF
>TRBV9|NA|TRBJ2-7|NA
TGTGCCAGCAGCGTGGGACCCGGACAGTTCTACGAGCAGTACTTC
CASSVGPGQFYEQYF
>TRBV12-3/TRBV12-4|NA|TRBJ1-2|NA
TGTGCCAGCAGTACCAGGACACTTAACTATGGCTACACCTTC
CASSTRTLNYGYTF
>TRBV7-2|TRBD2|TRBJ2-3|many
TGTGCCAGCAGCTCGAGAACTAGCGGTAAAAACACAGATACGCAGTATTTT
CASSSRTSGKNTDTQYF
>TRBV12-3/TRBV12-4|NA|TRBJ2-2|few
TGTGCCAGCAGTTTTGGGCTCCAGGGCGACACCGGGGAGCTGTTTTTT
CASSFGLQGDTGELFF
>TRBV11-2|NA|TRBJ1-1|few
TGTGCCAGCACCCCAGGGTGGGGGGCAGATACTGAAGCTTTCTTT
CASTPGWGADTEAFF
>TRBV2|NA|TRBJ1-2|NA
TGTGCCAGCAGTAGACAGGATTCTAACTATGGCTACACCTTC
CASSRQDSNYGYTF
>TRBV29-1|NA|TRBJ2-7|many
TGCAGCGTTGAGGAGACGAGAAGCTCCTACGAGCAGTACTTC
CSVEETRSSYEQYF
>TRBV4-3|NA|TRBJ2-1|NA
TGCGCCAGCAGCCAAGATTACACCCCGGGCTCGAAGTTCTTC
CASSQDYTPGSKFF
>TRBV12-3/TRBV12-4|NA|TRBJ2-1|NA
TGTGCCAGCAGTTTAGAGCTAATGGACAATGAGCAGTTCTTC
CASSLELMDNEQFF
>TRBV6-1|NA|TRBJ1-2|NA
TGTGCCAGCAGTAGTATAGGGCAGGGTAAACCCTATGGCTACACCTTC
CASSSIGQGKPYGYTF
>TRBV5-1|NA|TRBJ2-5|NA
TGCGCCAGCAGCTTGGTGGCAGGGGAAAAGACCCAGTACTTC
CASSLVAGEKTQYF
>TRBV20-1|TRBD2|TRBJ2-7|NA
TGCAGTGCAGGGTACGGGGGGACTAGCTCCAACGAGCAGTACTTC
CSAGYGGTSSNEQYF
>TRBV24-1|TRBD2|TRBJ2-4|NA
TGTGCCACCAAGGTCAAGCGGGGGCCTCAAGGAACCAAAAACATTCAGTACTTC
CATKVKRGPQGTKNIQYF
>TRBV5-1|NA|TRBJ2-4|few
TGCGCCAGCAGAGGGACTGAGGACGGCATTCAGTACTTC
CASRGTEDGIQYF
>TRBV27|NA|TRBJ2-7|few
TGTGCCAGCAGTTTTTCCGGGACGGCCAGCTCCTACGAGCAGTACTTC
CASSFSGTASSYEQYF
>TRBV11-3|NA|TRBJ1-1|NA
TGTGCCAGCAGGGAAGACACGGACACTGAAGCTTTCTTT
CASREDTDTEAFF
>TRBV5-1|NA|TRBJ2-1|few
TGCGCCAGCAGCTTGGTGGGGTCCGTAGGCAACTCCTACAATGAGCAGTTCTTC
CASSLVGSVGNSYNEQFF
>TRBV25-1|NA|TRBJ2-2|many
TGTGCCAGCAGTGAATACGAGATCTCGAACACCGGGGAGCTGTTTTTT
CASSEYEISNTGELFF
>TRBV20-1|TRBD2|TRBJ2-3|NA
TGCAGTGCTAGAGATCCTAGCGGGGGAGATACGCAGTATTTT
CSARDPSGGDTQYF
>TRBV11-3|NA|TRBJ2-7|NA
TGTGCCAGCAGCCCCCGACAGTTCTCCTACGAGCAGTACTTC
CASSPRQFSYEQYF
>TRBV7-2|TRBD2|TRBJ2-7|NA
TGTGCCAGCAGCTTCCGGGCTACTAGCGGGAGGGCAGGGCAGTACTTC
CASSFRATSGRAGQYF
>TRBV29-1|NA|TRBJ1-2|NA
TGCAGCGGTGCCAGGGTAGACTATGGCTACACCTTC
CSGARVDYGYTF
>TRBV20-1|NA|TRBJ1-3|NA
TGCAGTGCTAGGGAACCTTCTGGAAACACCATATATTTT
CSAREPSGNTIYF
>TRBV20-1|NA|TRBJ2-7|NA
TGCAGTGCCCCGGCCGATTCCAGCGTCGAGCAGTACTTC
CSAPADSSVEQYF
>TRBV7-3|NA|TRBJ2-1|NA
TGTGCCAGCAGCTTTAACGCCGGGCCCTATGAGCAGTTCTTC
CASSFNAGPYEQFF
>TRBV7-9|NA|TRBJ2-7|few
TGTGCCAGCAGCTTAGAGGGAGACTCCTACGAGCAGTACTTC
CASSLEGDSYEQYF
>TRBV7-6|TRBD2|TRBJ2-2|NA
TGTGCCAGCAGCTTAGTGGTTAGCGGGGTATTCACCGGGGAGCTGTTTTTT
CASSLVVSGVFTGELFF
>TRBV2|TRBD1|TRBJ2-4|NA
TGTGCCAGCAGCTTGACAGGGCCTGACTTCTTACTAGCCAAAAACATTCAGTACTTC
CASSLTGPDFLLAKNIQYF